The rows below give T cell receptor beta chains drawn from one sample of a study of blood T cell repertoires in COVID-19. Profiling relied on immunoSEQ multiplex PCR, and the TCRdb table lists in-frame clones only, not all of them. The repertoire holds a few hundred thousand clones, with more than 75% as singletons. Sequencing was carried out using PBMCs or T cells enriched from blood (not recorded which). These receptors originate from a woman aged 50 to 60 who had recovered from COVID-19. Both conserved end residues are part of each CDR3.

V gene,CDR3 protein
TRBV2,CAGSVGVSGEAFF
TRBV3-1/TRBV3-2,CASRRGGNSYNEQFF
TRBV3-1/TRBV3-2,CASSQDGTGPYEQYF
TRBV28,CASRHRDSLAEAFF
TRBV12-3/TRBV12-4,CASSLPPGWELFF
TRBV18,CASSPPVLGEKLFF
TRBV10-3,CAISQDRATEAFF
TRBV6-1,CASSEKGRATVYGYTF
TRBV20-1,CSASAGGGFGYTF
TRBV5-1,CASSLGHLDEAFF
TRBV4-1,CASSQEGSERYNEQFF
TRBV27,CASSQITGTGARSEKLFF
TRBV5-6,CASSYRGTGTGVDTQYF
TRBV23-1,CASSQGGGYTF
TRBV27,CASSFQGGGNYGYTF